The clone carrying this T cell receptor beta chain came up many times. With a J-beta primer mix and a sample-barcoded 5' primer, a second PCR ran 7 to 11 cycles. A single record per CDR3 protein comes from TCRdb applying MiXCR to the 5' RACE reads. The sample shows roughly 700,000 distinct CDR3 sequences, 32% of them seen only once. This entry comes from a study of blood T cells in healthy people across ages. From germline, CDR1 is MNHEY and CDR2 SMNVEV (reference sequence). This CDR3 has 14 amino acids. Trimming cost V 7 bases and J 4 bases; bases outside gene matches: 8. This rearrangement joins TRBV27 to TRBJ2-5; 8 bases align to TRBD2. The TCR was taken from a woman of 80 years or more in good health. Sequencing was performed on blood. CDR3 coding DNA: TGTGCCAGCAAAAGGACTAGCCTGAGAGAGACCCAGTACTTC. It specifies CASKRTSLRETQYF.